The source of this T cell receptor (beta chain) is a study of T cell responses to AZD1222 COVID-19 vaccine (dated by TCRdb to the early 2020s). The study in broad terms: Because spike-specific TCR depth and breadth did not differ between the two schedules, AZD1222 recipients who got a second dose at roughly 4 weeks were pooled with those who got a second dose at roughly 12 weeks. TCR sequencing was performed for over 230 trial participants, of whom about 200 were given two doses of AZD1222 and 26 were given two doses of MenACWY control vaccine. Trial participants were enrolled by age into 18-55, 56-69 and 70-plus year subgroups, with roughly 160, 29 and 62 TCR-sequenced participants respectively.

What the research found in general, with its limitations: In the small 56-69-year group, the increase in depth fell short of significance, most likely because of low power. Participants were mostly white British and included more females than males, and it was suggested by the authors that clonal diversity may have been underestimated. Reportedly, close to half of the unique spike-specific TCRs recognized epitopes lying outside the regions that are mutated in the B.1.351 and B.1.1.7 variants. The whole spike protein was spanned by vaccine-associated CD4 TCRs, and dominant responses were seen in regions 160-218 and 743-854. A significant rise in spike-specific TCR breadth and depth was observed after two AZD1222 doses relative to day 0 and relative to MenACWY recipients. Because no day 14 peak-response samples were available, the repertoires could be characterized only after the peak T cell response. Only a handful of AZD1222 recipients were SARS-CoV-2 seropositive at baseline, limiting conclusions about previously exposed vaccinees.

The time point label for this specimen denotes: baseline before first vaccination. The vaccinee samples were drawn from two UK trials, COV001 and COV002, one of which was a single-blind randomized controlled phase 2/3 trial testing AZD1222 (ChAdOx1 nCoV-19) in healthy adults. For TCRbeta chain sequencing, PBMC samples from trial participants were taken at day 0 and at day 28 after the second dose. Comment on this clone: Its antigen is not yet known. It has no much larger one-base neighbor in the sample; base qualities were not kept.

CDR1 and CDR2 are read off the germline V gene as SGHVS and FNYEAQ. The V and J ends are trimmed by 4 bases and 4 bases, leaving 7 bases between them. Taken from cysteine to phenylalanine, the CDR3 has 13 residues. Just the 39-base CDR3 DNA is kept, in frame starting at base 1. The CDR3 regions of human TCRbeta chains were subjected to immunosequencing. The authors processed their data as follows. Repertoire TCRs were matched against a reference library of SARS-CoV-2-specific TCRs generated with the MIRA antigen-specificity platform. Breadth was defined as the fraction of unique TCRs that were SARS-CoV-2-associated. Depth was defined as the fraction of total T cells that were SARS-CoV-2-associated. Using the MIRA data, every spike-specific TCR was mapped to the spike region that the TCR reacted to and assigned to either a CD4 or a CD8 class. Log10-transformed breadth and depth values were compared by one-way ANOVA with Sidak's multiple comparisons tests. Drawn from immuneACCESS, this table holds only the in-frame rearrangements with V and J called that TCRdb kept. Clones are partly lost; checked studies trace under half to an unresolved V gene and leave the rest unexplained. V, J and clone size reflect that table, while D and trimming were determined from the DNA. The sample profile shows approximately 110,000 clones; around 94% of them were found once. 2.2% of the sample lies in the top ten.

The rearrangement joined TRBV7-6 to TRBJ2-2, with no confidently assigned D gene. This TCR derives from an adult in good health. Sequenced material: peripheral blood, taken on day 0 of AZD1222 vaccination. CDR3 region: CASSSSVTGELFF. The DNA sequence is TGTGCCAGCAGCTCAAGCGTCACCGGGGAGCTGTTTTTT.